The 26 T cell receptor beta chains in this list originate from one sample, sequenced in a study of T cells expressing NK-cell markers. From its re-call of the 5' RACE reads, TCRdb lists each CDR3 protein once, without DNA. The repertoire table contains a few hundred thousand distinct CDR3 sequences. The sequenced material came from blood T cells: a sorted CD56 or NKG2C T cell subset, CD4+ or CD8+ T cells, or bulk PBMC T cells (not recorded which). Receptors originate from a man between 18 and 69 years old in good health.

The chain has TRBV20-1 and TRBJ2-2; TCRdb selects TRBD2, and the lack of DNA leaves this call unchecked. The CDR3 extends over 16 amino acids. Germline CDR1 DFQATT, CDR2 SNEGSKA (reference sequence). This CDR3 reads CSARKLVQRSSGELFF.

V and J are TRBV28 and TRBJ1-1. The CDR3 is made up of 12 amino acids. CDR1 and CDR2 (germline): MDHEN, SYDVKM. The CDR3 spells CASSLIGTEAFF.

The chain links TRBV6-1 to TRBJ1-1; TCRdb's assignment of TRBD1 cannot be checked, as there is no DNA. This CDR3 is 14 amino acids long. CDR1 and CDR2 (germline): MNHNS, SASEGT. CDR3 region: CASRTGQSGTEAFF.

The chain links TRBV14 to TRBJ2-6; the D call from TCRdb, TRBD2, cannot be confirmed without DNA. This CDR3 has 18 residues. Germline CDR1 SGHDN, CDR2 FVKESK. This CDR3 reads CASSPLGGGLSGANVLTF.

The chain joins TRBV6-1 to TRBJ1-5; TCRdb's D call, TRBD1, is unchecked because there is no DNA. The germline CDR1 and CDR2 sequences are MNHNS and SASEGT. The CDR3 covers 16 residues. CDR3: CASSERDRVFNQPQHF.

This chain joins TRBV11-2 and TRBJ2-7; the TCRdb call, TRBD1, lacks DNA for checking. Germline CDR1 is SGHAT and CDR2 is FQNNGV. The CDR3 spans 14 residues. The CDR3 sequence: CASSLAQGAREQYF. Full variable domain (outside the CDR3, taken from reference TRBV11-2 and TRBJ2-7): EAGVAQSPRYKIIEKRQSVAFWCNPISGHATLYWYQQILGQGPKLLIQFQNNGVVDDSQLPKDRFSAERLKGVDSTLKIQPAKLEDSAVYLCASSLAQGAREQYFGPGTRLTVT.

The CDR3 protein is CASSPPNLGRGTGELFF. The genes are TRBV18 and TRBJ2-2; TCRdb's D call of TRBD2 is untestable without DNA. CDR1 and CDR2 from the germline V gene are KGHSH and LQKENI. The CDR3 spans 17 residues. Filled out from reference TRBV18 and TRBJ2-2, the complete variable domain reads NAGVMQNPRHLVRRRGQEARLRCSPMKGHSHVYWYRQLPEEGLKFMVYLQKENIIDESGMPKERFSAEFPKEGPSILRIQQVVRGDSAAYFCASSPPNLGRGTGELFFGEGSRLTVL.

The chain couples TRBV6-1 to TRBJ1-1; TCRdb returns TRBD1, unconfirmable since there is no DNA. Germline lookup yields CDR1 MNHNS and CDR2 SASEGT. The CDR3 totals 15 residues. CDR3 loop: CASRTGGRGNTEAFF.

The chain combines TRBV7-8 with TRBJ1-2; TCRdb picks TRBD1, but there is no DNA to check that call. CDR3 size: 17 residues. Germline V lookup: CDR1 SGHVS, CDR2 FQNEAQ. CDR3 amino acids: CASSLFSRVELNYGYTF.

The chain carries TRBV5-4 and TRBJ2-6; TCRdb picks TRBD1, but there is no DNA to check that call. CDR1 is SGHNT and CDR2 is YYREEE in the germline V gene (reference sequence). The CDR3 covers 16 residues. CDR3 in amino acids: CASSAQRPSGANVLTF.

This chain joins TRBV20-1 and TRBJ2-1; as DNA is missing, the TRBD2 call by TCRdb cannot be tested. The CDR3 loop spans 14 amino acids. CDR1 DFQATT and CDR2 SNEGSKA come from the germline V gene (reference sequence). The CDR3 protein is CSASGTSGGFEQFF.

This rearrangement joins TRBV20-1 to TRBJ2-3; there is no DNA to check the TCRdb D call of TRBD2. Germline assignment: CDR1 DFQATT and CDR2 SNEGSKA (reference sequence). This CDR3 comprises 15 residues. The CDR3 spells CSACLGLPGTDTQYF.

The CDR3 sequence: CASSQDPGYGTDTQYF. The chain is built from TRBV4-2 and TRBJ2-3; TCRdb names TRBD1, which stays unverified in the absence of DNA. Looked up from germline, CDR1 is LGHNA and CDR2 is YNFKEQ. The CDR3 spans 16 residues.

V usage is TRBV5-1 and J usage is TRBJ2-3; TCRdb reports TRBD2, a call that lacks DNA to check it against. This CDR3 is 17 amino acids long. The germline V gene encodes CDR1 SGHRS and CDR2 YFSETQ. The CDR3 here is CASRVHIAGESHATQYF.

The chain recombines TRBV9 with TRBJ2-3; TCRdb names TRBD2, which stays unverified in the absence of DNA. Germline V gene data show CDR1 as SGDLS and CDR2 as YYNGEE. The CDR3 runs to 14 residues. The CDR3 sequence is CASGVRGEGDTQYF.

The V and J genes are TRBV7-8 and TRBJ2-4; TCRdb returns TRBD2, unconfirmable since there is no DNA. The CDR3 is made up of 16 amino acids. Germline CDR1 reads SGHVS; CDR2 reads FQNEAQ. Here the CDR3 reads CASSRTSGGTKNIQYF.

J is TRBJ1-2 and V is TRBV15; TCRdb lists TRBD1, though no DNA is available to test this call. The CDR3 has 14 residues. Germline V gives CDR1 LNHNV, CDR2 YYDKDF (reference sequence). CDR3 in amino acids: CATRRGQGIYGYTF.

The gene calls are TRBV20-1 and TRBJ1-6. CDR3 size: 19 residues. The germline V gene has CDR1 DFQATT and CDR2 SNEGSKA (reference sequence). The CDR3 loop reads CSAAYHVGETGWYNSPLHF.

The rearrangement links TRBV4-2 to TRBJ2-1; without DNA, the TCRdb call of TRBD1 cannot be checked. CDR3 size: 16 residues. Germline assignment: CDR1 LGHNA and CDR2 YNFKEQ. CDR3 sequence: CASSQGGTASYNEQFF.

The V call is TRBV5-1, the J call TRBJ2-3; TCRdb reports TRBD1, a call that lacks DNA to check it against. This CDR3 is built from 14 residues. The germline CDR1 and CDR2 sequences are SGHRS and YFSETQ. This CDR3 reads CASSLFSGLPPEYF.

This chain links TRBV4-1 with TRBJ2-1; TCRdb selects TRBD2, and the lack of DNA leaves this call unchecked. The length of the CDR3 is 16 residues. CDR1 is MGHRA, CDR2 YSYEKL, per germline. The CDR3 sequence: CASSQVPAGDHNEQFF.

The chain links TRBV24-1 to TRBJ2-1; TCRdb designates TRBD2, a call that cannot be tested without DNA. Germline values: CDR1 KGHDR, CDR2 SFDVKD. The CDR3 runs 14 residues. The CDR3 loop is CATSDRRVIGEQFF.

This sequence joins TRBV5-1 and TRBJ2-1; as DNA is missing, the TRBD1 call by TCRdb cannot be tested. The CDR3 runs 19 residues. Germline lookup yields CDR1 SGHRS and CDR2 YFSETQ. CDR3 sequence reads: CASSLAGQGLLLSYNEQFF.

The J gene is TRBJ2-7, the V gene TRBV24-1; TCRdb picks TRBD1, but there is no DNA to check that call. The CDR3 has 15 amino acids. Per germline, CDR1 KGHDR and CDR2 SFDVKD. CDR3 protein: CATSEQGAALYEQYF.

This sequence joins TRBV7-2 and TRBJ1-2. This CDR3 is 12 amino acids long. CDR1 and CDR2 (germline): SGHTA, FQGNSA. The CDR3 here is CASSAGLIGYTF.

The chain has TRBV5-1 and TRBJ1-2; TCRdb selects TRBD1, and the lack of DNA leaves this call unchecked. The CDR3 runs 15 residues. CDR1 and CDR2 from the germline V gene are SGHRS and YFSETQ. The CDR3 reads CASSSYRDGITGYTF. Variable domain in full (rest from reference TRBV5-1 and TRBJ1-2): KAGVTQTPRYLIKTRGQQVTLSCSPISGHRSVSWYQQTPGQGLQFLFEYFSETQRNKGNFPGRFSGRQFSNSRSEMNVSTLELGDSALYLCASSSYRDGITGYTFGSGTRLTVV.